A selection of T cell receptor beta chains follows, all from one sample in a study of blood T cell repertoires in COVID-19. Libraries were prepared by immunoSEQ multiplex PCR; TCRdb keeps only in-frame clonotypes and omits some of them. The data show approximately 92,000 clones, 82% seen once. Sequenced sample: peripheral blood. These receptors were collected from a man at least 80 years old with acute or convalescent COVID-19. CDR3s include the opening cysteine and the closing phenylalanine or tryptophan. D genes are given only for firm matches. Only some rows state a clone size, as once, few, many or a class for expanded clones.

cdr3_nt: TGCGCCAGCACCCCTGGAGGCGCGAACACTGAAGCTTTCTTT
cdr3_aa: CASTPGGANTEAFF
clone_size: -
d_call: -
j_call: TRBJ1-1
v_call: TRBV10-2

cdr3_nt: TGTGCCAGCATACCACTAGGATGGGAGACCCAGTACTTC
cdr3_aa: CASIPLGWETQYF
clone_size: -
d_call: -
j_call: TRBJ2-5
v_call: TRBV6-5

cdr3_nt: TGTGCCAGTAGTTTCCGGGACATGAATCAGCCCCAGCATTTT
cdr3_aa: CASSFRDMNQPQHF
clone_size: -
d_call: -
j_call: TRBJ1-5
v_call: TRBV19

cdr3_nt: TGTGCCAGTAGTCCACTAGCGGGGAGCTCCTACGAGCAGTACTTC
cdr3_aa: CASSPLAGSSYEQYF
clone_size: once
d_call: TRBD2
j_call: TRBJ2-7
v_call: TRBV19

cdr3_nt: TGTGCCAGCAGCAAATTCAGGGTTTCTAACTATGGCTACACCTTC
cdr3_aa: CASSKFRVSNYGYTF
clone_size: -
d_call: -
j_call: TRBJ1-2
v_call: TRBV7-2

cdr3_nt: TGTGCCAGCAGCTTATTAGGGGTTCAACTTCGGGAGCAGTACTTC
cdr3_aa: CASSLLGVQLREQYF
clone_size: -
d_call: -
j_call: TRBJ2-7
v_call: TRBV7-2

cdr3_nt: TGTGCCAGCTCCGGACTACCAGAGACCCAGTACTTC
cdr3_aa: CASSGLPETQYF
clone_size: -
d_call: -
j_call: TRBJ2-5
v_call: TRBV5-4

cdr3_nt: TGCGCCAGCAGCTTGGAAGGGACAGGGACCTACGAGCAGTACTTC
cdr3_aa: CASSLEGTGTYEQYF
clone_size: -
d_call: TRBD1
j_call: TRBJ2-7
v_call: TRBV5-1

cdr3_nt: TGTGCCAGCAGTGTGAGTAGCAATCAGCCCCAGCATTTT
cdr3_aa: CASSVSSNQPQHF
clone_size: once
d_call: -
j_call: TRBJ1-5
v_call: TRBV2

cdr3_nt: TGCGCCAGCAGCCATCAAAGTCCCCCCGGAGGTTCACCCCTCCACTTT
cdr3_aa: CASSHQSPPGGSPLHF
clone_size: once
d_call: -
j_call: TRBJ1-6
v_call: TRBV4-3

cdr3_nt: TGCGCCAGCAGCCAAGGGGGGGGCTACCGGAACACTGAAGCTTTCTTT
cdr3_aa: CASSQGGGYRNTEAFF
clone_size: -
d_call: -
j_call: TRBJ1-1
v_call: TRBV4-3

cdr3_nt: TGTGCCAGCAGCGGCCGGGACGGGGGAGAGACCCAGTACTTC
cdr3_aa: CASSGRDGGETQYF
clone_size: once
d_call: -
j_call: TRBJ2-5
v_call: TRBV2

cdr3_nt: TGTGCCAGCAGCCCGAGAGGCGGGGGCCACAATGAGCAGTTCTTC
cdr3_aa: CASSPRGGGHNEQFF
clone_size: -
d_call: -
j_call: TRBJ2-1
v_call: TRBV11-3

cdr3_nt: TGTGCCAGCAGCGTAGCGGGATTGGGGGCCGGAAACACCATATATTTT
cdr3_aa: CASSVAGLGAGNTIYF
clone_size: -
d_call: -
j_call: TRBJ1-3
v_call: TRBV9

cdr3_nt: TGTGCCAGCAGCTTTACAATGACAGGGAACTATGGCTACACCTTC
cdr3_aa: CASSFTMTGNYGYTF
clone_size: few
d_call: TRBD1
j_call: TRBJ1-2
v_call: TRBV11-2

cdr3_nt: TGTGCCAGCAGTTCCCCAGCGGGAGCCCGCCACTACGAGCAGTACTTC
cdr3_aa: CASSSPAGARHYEQYF
clone_size: -
d_call: TRBD2
j_call: TRBJ2-7
v_call: TRBV28

cdr3_nt: TGTGCCAGCAGCTACCCCCGGGACATTTTTTCCTACGAGCAGTACTTC
cdr3_aa: CASSYPRDIFSYEQYF
clone_size: -
d_call: -
j_call: TRBJ2-7
v_call: TRBV5-5

cdr3_nt: TGTGCCAGCAGCCCCCAACGAGGGAACACTGAAGCTTTCTTT
cdr3_aa: CASSPQRGNTEAFF
clone_size: -
d_call: -
j_call: TRBJ1-1
v_call: TRBV7-2

cdr3_nt: TGTGCCAGCAGCACGGGACAGGGGAGAGAGACCCAGTACTTC
cdr3_aa: CASSTGQGRETQYF
clone_size: -
d_call: TRBD1
j_call: TRBJ2-5
v_call: TRBV5-4

cdr3_nt: TGCGCCAGCAGCTTGGGGGGGGCGAACAGGGGACGTGACTATGGCTACACCTTC
cdr3_aa: CASSLGGANRGRDYGYTF
clone_size: -
d_call: TRBD1
j_call: TRBJ1-2
v_call: TRBV5-1

cdr3_nt: TGCGCCAGCAGTCATCCCCTAGAAGGGGCGACGGCCACCGGGGAGCTGTTTTTT
cdr3_aa: CASSHPLEGATATGELFF
clone_size: -
d_call: -
j_call: TRBJ2-2
v_call: TRBV23-1

cdr3_nt: TGTGCCAGCAGCTTGGGAGGGGATTCACCCCTCCACTTT
cdr3_aa: CASSLGGDSPLHF
clone_size: few
d_call: -
j_call: TRBJ1-6
v_call: TRBV7-8

cdr3_nt: TGTGCCAGCAGCTTAGAAGCGGCGCCCCCATGGAATGAGCAGTTCTTC
cdr3_aa: CASSLEAAPPWNEQFF
clone_size: once
d_call: -
j_call: TRBJ2-1
v_call: TRBV7-2

cdr3_nt: TGTGCCAGTAGTATCGGGAGGGAGCTAGGCTCCTACGAGCAGTACTTC
cdr3_aa: CASSIGRELGSYEQYF
clone_size: -
d_call: TRBD2
j_call: TRBJ2-7
v_call: TRBV19

cdr3_nt: TGCGCCAGCAGTGCCTCGGGACAAACCTTCTACGAGCAGTACTTC
cdr3_aa: CASSASGQTFYEQYF
clone_size: -
d_call: -
j_call: TRBJ2-7
v_call: TRBV10-1

cdr3_nt: TGTGCCAGTAGTATAGACGGGACTAGCGGGGGACCGTTCTTC
cdr3_aa: CASSIDGTSGGPFF
clone_size: -
d_call: TRBD2
j_call: TRBJ2-1
v_call: TRBV19

cdr3_nt: TGTGCCAGCAGTTACTCGCTGTCGGGGACTAACTATGGCTACACCTTC
cdr3_aa: CASSYSLSGTNYGYTF
clone_size: -
d_call: -
j_call: TRBJ1-2
v_call: TRBV6-2/TRBV6-3

cdr3_nt: TGCAGCGTTGTTGGGAGCTACGAGCAGTACTTC
cdr3_aa: CSVVGSYEQYF
clone_size: -
d_call: -
j_call: TRBJ2-7
v_call: TRBV29-1

cdr3_nt: TGTGCCAGCAGCCGCGGCGTCCGAAGGAACAATGAGCAGTTCTTC
cdr3_aa: CASSRGVRRNNEQFF
clone_size: once
d_call: -
j_call: TRBJ2-1
v_call: TRBV14

cdr3_nt: TGCGCCAGCAGCCAAGATGTCGTTAGGGGGGGGTCCGATACGCAGTATTTT
cdr3_aa: CASSQDVVRGGSDTQYF
clone_size: -
d_call: -
j_call: TRBJ2-3
v_call: TRBV4-1

cdr3_nt: TGTGCCAGTAGCCCCCGGGCAGGGGCCTACAATGAGCAGTTCTTC
cdr3_aa: CASSPRAGAYNEQFF
clone_size: few
d_call: -
j_call: TRBJ2-1
v_call: TRBV19

cdr3_nt: TGTGCCAGCAGCCAAGCTAGCCACGAGCAGTACTTC
cdr3_aa: CASSQASHEQYF
clone_size: -
d_call: -
j_call: TRBJ2-7
v_call: TRBV3-1/TRBV3-2

cdr3_nt: TGTGCCAGCAGCCATAAGGACAGGGCGCGTGAGCAGTTCTTC
cdr3_aa: CASSHKDRAREQFF
clone_size: -
d_call: TRBD1
j_call: TRBJ2-1
v_call: TRBV14

cdr3_nt: TGCGCCAGCAGCCCACAGAGTAGTAACACTGAAGCTTTCTTT
cdr3_aa: CASSPQSSNTEAFF
clone_size: few
d_call: -
j_call: TRBJ1-1
v_call: TRBV5-1

cdr3_nt: TGCAGCGTTGGATCAGGACTTACGGCTAACTATGGCTACACCTTC
cdr3_aa: CSVGSGLTANYGYTF
clone_size: -
d_call: -
j_call: TRBJ1-2
v_call: TRBV29-1

cdr3_nt: TGTGCCAGCAGCTTGGCCAGGTACCCCACTTCCGACGCTGAAGCTTTCTTT
cdr3_aa: CASSLARYPTSDAEAFF
clone_size: -
d_call: -
j_call: TRBJ1-1
v_call: TRBV11-2

cdr3_nt: TGTGCCAGCAGCGTAGCCCAGCGCCAGAGCACAGATACGCAGTATTTT
cdr3_aa: CASSVAQRQSTDTQYF
clone_size: -
d_call: -
j_call: TRBJ2-3
v_call: TRBV9

cdr3_nt: TGTGCCAGCAGAATAGGCGGTGGAGGGGAGACCCAGTACTTC
cdr3_aa: CASRIGGGGETQYF
clone_size: -
d_call: -
j_call: TRBJ2-5
v_call: TRBV7-2

cdr3_nt: TGTGCCAGCAGCTTACTAGCGGGAGTCGATGAGCAGTTCTTC
cdr3_aa: CASSLLAGVDEQFF
clone_size: -
d_call: TRBD2
j_call: TRBJ2-1
v_call: TRBV7-2

cdr3_nt: TGCGCCAGCAGGGGAGGCGCAGATACGCAGTATTTT
cdr3_aa: CASRGGADTQYF
clone_size: once
d_call: -
j_call: TRBJ2-3
v_call: TRBV4-3

cdr3_nt: TGTGCCAGCAGCCCGCTGGGCGCGGGAGACTCCTACAATGAGCAGTTCTTC
cdr3_aa: CASSPLGAGDSYNEQFF
clone_size: -
d_call: TRBD2
j_call: TRBJ2-1
v_call: TRBV7-2

cdr3_nt: TGTGCCAGCAGTGGGACAGGGGGCACTGAAGCTTTCTTT
cdr3_aa: CASSGTGGTEAFF
clone_size: -
d_call: TRBD1
j_call: TRBJ1-1
v_call: TRBV25-1

cdr3_nt: TGTGCCAGCAGTTCCGGGACAGGGGGCTCCGGGGAGCTGTTTTTT
cdr3_aa: CASSSGTGGSGELFF
clone_size: few
d_call: TRBD1
j_call: TRBJ2-2
v_call: TRBV6-5

cdr3_nt: TGTGCCAGCAGCTTAGGGGGGACAAGTAATTCACCCCTCCACTTT
cdr3_aa: CASSLGGTSNSPLHF
clone_size: -
d_call: -
j_call: TRBJ1-6
v_call: TRBV7-2